The rows below give T cell receptor beta chains drawn from one sample of a study of blood T cell repertoires in COVID-19. Using immunoSEQ multiplex PCR, the repertoire was profiled, and TCRdb retains in-frame clones only, with some absent. The sample shows around 270,000 clones, approximately 90% of them seen only once. The sequencing input was peripheral blood. Receptors were obtained from a man aged 35 to 55 with acute or convalescent COVID-19. Both conserved end residues are part of each CDR3. D genes are given only for firm matches. Clone size, where shown, is once, few, many, or a class for clones that have expanded.

>NA|NA|TRBV29-1|TRBJ2-7
CSVGTGHEQYF
TGCAGCGTTGGTACAGGCCACGAGCAGTACTTC
>TRBD1|NA|TRBV4-1|TRBJ2-4
CASSPPPGGLGKNIQYF
TGCGCCAGCAGCCCCCCCCCAGGGGGCCTTGGCAAAAACATTCAGTACTTC
>TRBD1|NA|TRBV11-2|TRBJ2-7
CASRFETGVSYEQYF
TGTGCCAGCAGGTTCGAAACAGGGGTATCCTACGAGCAGTACTTC
>NA|few|TRBV25-1|TRBJ1-5
CASSDHTPPRRQPQHF
TGTGCCAGCAGTGATCATACACCGCCCCGGAGACAGCCCCAGCATTTT
>NA|NA|TRBV2|TRBJ2-5
CASRSWGGGETQYF
TGTGCCAGCAGATCGTGGGGAGGGGGAGAGACCCAGTACTTC
>NA|NA|TRBV5-8|TRBJ2-5
CASSREKETQYF
TGTGCCAGCAGCAGAGAAAAAGAGACCCAGTACTTC
>NA|NA|TRBV12-5|TRBJ1-3
CASGLVQDSGNTIYF
TGTGCTAGTGGTTTGGTACAAGACTCTGGAAACACCATATATTTT
>NA|NA|TRBV3-1/TRBV3-2|TRBJ1-2
CASSPSPGAGYTF
TGTGCCAGCAGCCCTTCTCCAGGGGCGGGCTACACCTTC
>TRBD1|NA|TRBV25-1|TRBJ1-1
CASSVGQANTEAFF
TGTGCCAGCAGTGTAGGACAGGCGAACACTGAAGCTTTCTTT
>NA|NA|TRBV20-1|TRBJ1-2
CSASGGYTF
TGCAGTGCCAGCGGCGGCTACACCTTC
>NA|NA|TRBV30|TRBJ1-1
CAWSHSGDTEAFF
TGTGCCTGGAGTCATTCCGGAGACACTGAAGCTTTCTTT
>TRBD1|NA|TRBV9|TRBJ1-4
CASSAAGTGVEKLFF
TGTGCCAGCAGCGCGGCCGGGACAGGGGTGGAAAAACTGTTTTTT
>TRBD1|NA|TRBV6-5|TRBJ1-2
CASSPTGQLNYGYTF
TGTGCCAGCAGTCCAACGGGACAGCTTAACTATGGCTACACCTTC
>NA|NA|TRBV29-1|TRBJ2-3
CSVDPGGTDTQYF
TGCAGCGTTGACCCGGGGGGCACAGATACGCAGTATTTT
>NA|NA|TRBV6-5|TRBJ2-1
CATRGAGRGEQFF
TGTGCCACTCGAGGGGCGGGAAGGGGTGAGCAGTTCTTC
>TRBD2|NA|TRBV3-1/TRBV3-2|TRBJ2-1
CASESGGASNEQFF
TGTGCCAGCGAAAGCGGGGGGGCTTCCAATGAGCAGTTCTTC
>NA|NA|TRBV4-2|TRBJ1-1
CASSHPRGPEAFF
TGTGCCAGCAGCCACCCCAGGGGCCCTGAAGCTTTCTTT
>NA|NA|TRBV11-2|TRBJ2-1
CASSLEYSSYNEQFF
TGTGCCAGCAGCTTAGAGTATAGCTCCTACAATGAGCAGTTCTTC
>NA|NA|TRBV5-8|TRBJ1-3
CASRVRGAGNTIYF
TGTGCCAGCAGGGTTCGGGGGGCCGGAAACACCATATATTTT
>NA|NA|TRBV2|TRBJ2-3
CASTGHRRDTQYF
TGTGCCAGCACGGGACACAGAAGGGATACGCAGTATTTT
>TRBD2|NA|TRBV13|TRBJ2-1
CASSLRGASGGNEQFF
TGTGCCAGCAGCTTAAGAGGGGCTAGCGGGGGCAATGAGCAGTTCTTC
>TRBD2|NA|TRBV25-1|TRBJ2-2
CASGEAQAGRELFF
TGTGCCAGCGGAGAGGCGCAAGCGGGGCGGGAGCTGTTTTTT
>NA|NA|TRBV18|TRBJ2-2
CASSPLTTVTGELFF
TGTGCCAGCTCACCATTAACGACAGTCACCGGGGAGCTGTTTTTT
>NA|NA|TRBV7-9|TRBJ1-2
CASTLGLGLNYGYTF
TGTGCCAGCACTCTCGGCCTCGGACTAAACTATGGCTACACCTTC
>TRBD1|once|TRBV5-1|TRBJ1-2
CASSFLTPGQTNYGYTF
TGCGCCAGCAGTTTTCTTACTCCGGGACAGACTAACTATGGCTACACCTTC
>TRBD1|NA|TRBV6-5|TRBJ2-7
CASSYSAGTGREQYF
TGTGCCAGCAGTTACTCTGCCGGGACAGGGAGGGAGCAGTACTTC
>NA|NA|TRBV5-1|TRBJ1-2
CASSSDNNYGYTF
TGCGCCAGCAGCTCGGACAATAACTATGGCTACACCTTC
>NA|many|TRBV5-5|TRBJ1-2
CASSLSGRGSYGYTF
TGTGCCAGCAGCTTAAGTGGCAGGGGAAGCTATGGCTACACCTTC
>TRBD1|NA|TRBV30|TRBJ1-4
CAWSPRGGGNEKLFF
TGTGCCTGGAGCCCACGCGGAGGGGGCAATGAAAAACTGTTTTTT
>TRBD1|NA|TRBV12-3/TRBV12-4|TRBJ1-5
CASGQDMDQPQHF
TGTGCCAGCGGACAGGACATGGATCAGCCCCAGCATTTT
>NA|once|TRBV10-3|TRBJ1-5
CAISEQVSNQPQHF
TGTGCCATCAGTGAACAGGTGAGCAATCAGCCCCAGCATTTT
>NA|NA|TRBV5-1|TRBJ2-7
CASNNGGSNEQYF
TGCGCCAGCAACAATGGGGGGTCAAACGAGCAGTACTTC
>NA|NA|TRBV6-2/TRBV6-3|TRBJ1-2
CASSSFDSLYGYTF
TGTGCCAGCAGTTCTTTCGACAGCCTCTATGGCTACACCTTC
>NA|NA|TRBV5-8|TRBJ1-2
CASRLSPNYGYTF
TGTGCCAGCAGACTAAGCCCTAACTATGGCTACACCTTC
>NA|NA|TRBV20-1|TRBJ2-3
CSASMGGGEDTQYF
TGCAGTGCTAGTATGGGGGGGGGCGAAGATACGCAGTATTTT
>TRBD1|NA|TRBV2|TRBJ2-2
CASKGQGKNTGELFF
TGTGCCAGCAAGGGACAGGGGAAGAACACCGGGGAGCTGTTTTTT
>TRBD1|NA|TRBV24-1|TRBJ2-1
CATSDHGTGGYEQFF
TGTGCCACCAGTGATCACGGGACAGGGGGCTATGAGCAGTTCTTC
>TRBD1|few|TRBV24-1|TRBJ1-4
CATSSPGQNEKLFF
TGTGCCACCAGTTCCCCGGGACAGAATGAAAAACTGTTTTTT
>TRBD1|once|TRBV3-1/TRBV3-2|TRBJ1-1
CASSQTDRGPEAFF
TGTGCCAGCAGCCAGACGGACAGGGGGCCTGAAGCTTTCTTT
>TRBD1|NA|TRBV7-9|TRBJ2-1
CASSPQPGQEESYNEQFF
TGTGCCAGCAGCCCCCAACCGGGACAGGAAGAGTCCTACAATGAGCAGTTCTTC
>NA|NA|TRBV19|TRBJ1-6
CASSSRGTKSPLHF
TGTGCCAGTAGTTCACGGGGGACGAAATCACCCCTCCACTTT
>TRBD1|NA|TRBV12-3/TRBV12-4|TRBJ2-1
CASSSGQVNEQFF
TGTGCCAGCAGCTCCGGACAGGTCAATGAGCAGTTCTTC
>TRBD1|NA|TRBV7-6|TRBJ2-7
CASTLTRGQGSEQYF
TGTGCCAGCACCCTTACAAGGGGACAGGGAAGCGAGCAGTACTTC
>NA|NA|TRBV30|TRBJ1-1
CAWSVYDPGAEAFF
TGTGCCTGGAGTGTATATGACCCGGGGGCTGAAGCTTTCTTT
>NA|NA|TRBV19|TRBJ1-5
CASSTSPGVQPQHF
TGTGCCAGTAGTACCTCTCCGGGAGTCCAGCCCCAGCATTTT
>TRBD2|NA|TRBV5-4|TRBJ2-7
CASSLAVSGGAPYEQYF
TGTGCCAGCAGCTTGGCCGTTAGCGGGGGGGCCCCCTACGAGCAGTACTTC
>TRBD1|NA|TRBV4-2|TRBJ1-6
CASSQAATGTGGINSPLHF
TGTGCCAGCAGCCAAGCAGCCACCGGGACAGGGGGAATCAATTCACCCCTCCACTTT
>TRBD1|NA|TRBV5-6|TRBJ2-7
CASTITGGKRYEQYF
TGTGCCAGCACCATTACAGGGGGCAAAAGGTACGAGCAGTACTTC
>NA|once|TRBV20-1|TRBJ1-1
CSASPGLKNTEAFF
TGCAGTGCTAGTCCAGGGTTAAAGAACACTGAAGCTTTCTTT
>NA|NA|TRBV4-2|TRBJ1-1
CASSQGWESPVAFF
TGTGCCAGCAGCCAAGGCTGGGAGTCCCCGGTCGCTTTCTTT
>TRBD2|NA|TRBV18|TRBJ2-2
CASSPRLAGVTGELFF
TGTGCCAGCTCACCCAGACTAGCGGGGGTCACCGGGGAGCTGTTTTTT
>NA|NA|TRBV6-1|TRBJ1-2
CASSDRNYGYTF
TGTGCCAGCAGTGATAGAAACTATGGCTACACCTTC
>NA|NA|TRBV6-1|TRBJ2-7
CASSERTAYEQYF
TGTGCCAGCAGTGAAAGAACAGCTTACGAGCAGTACTTC
>NA|NA|TRBV24-1|TRBJ2-3
CATSDSRGPDTQYF
TGTGCCACCAGTGATTCCAGGGGCCCAGATACGCAGTATTTT
>NA|NA|TRBV28|TRBJ1-1
CASRPMGLTTEAFF
TGTGCCAGCAGGCCGATGGGGCTTACGACTGAAGCTTTCTTT
>TRBD1|NA|TRBV7-8|TRBJ1-2
CASSQGQDANYGYTF
TGTGCCAGCAGCCAAGGACAGGATGCTAACTATGGCTACACCTTC
>NA|NA|TRBV24-1|TRBJ1-2
CATSRGQPYGYTF
TGTGCCACCAGCAGGGGACAACCCTATGGCTACACCTTC
>TRBD2|once|TRBV5-6|TRBJ2-3
CASSGTSGARDTQYF
TGTGCCAGCAGCGGAACTAGCGGGGCTCGGGATACGCAGTATTTT
>TRBD1|NA|TRBV9|TRBJ2-3
CASSLRTGEADTQYF
TGTGCCAGCAGCTTACGGACAGGGGAGGCAGATACGCAGTATTTT